Presented here are 29 T cell receptor beta chains from one specimen sequenced in a study of CD8 T cells in ankylosing spondylitis. Whole-study findings and limits: A motif of fewer than ten highly homologous TCR beta variants was seen as apparently characteristic of ankylosing spondylitis blood.

Their cognate antigens are unknown. Each CDR3 protein gets one entry after TCRdb re-called the 5' RACE reads with MiXCR. The sample lists some 200,000 distinct CDR3 sequences, more than 5.5% occurring once. Sequencing was performed on blood, either unsorted or a sorted T cell fraction (not recorded which). The receptors were sampled from a male donor with ankylosing spondylitis.

This clonotype has a count of ten or more. The rearrangement uses TRBV3-1 and TRBJ1-1; D is uncertain. V lost 3 bases, J lost 1 base, and 6 bases lay in between. The CDR3 is 13 residues long. CDR1 LGHDT and CDR2 YNNKEL come from the germline V gene (reference sequence). The CDR3 sequence: CASSHRRNTEAFF. CDR3 coding DNA: TGTGCCAGCAGCCACCGGAGGAACACTGAAGCTTTCTTT.

Many counts were recorded for this clonotype. The chain links TRBV6-2 or TRBV6-3 to TRBJ1-1, with D possibly matching TRBD1 (5 bases). The CDR3 loop spans 15 amino acids. Per the germline V gene, CDR1 is MNHEY and CDR2 is SVGEGT. With 4 bases removed from V and 7 bases from J, the gap between germline ends came to 19 bases. DNA of the CDR3: TGTGCCAGCAGTTGGGAACCGGGACGTGGCCGTGAAGCTTTCTTT. Protein sequence: CASSWEPGRGREAFF.

This clonotype showed up many times. This chain uses TRBV2 with TRBJ1-4; 9 bases line up with TRBD1. The CDR3 spans 14 residues. Unmatched junction bases numbered 3, after V lost 5 bases and J lost 5 bases. Per germline, CDR1 SNHLY and CDR2 FYNNEI. The CDR3 loop is CASSTGGANEKLFF. Here the CDR3 DNA reads TGTGCCAGCAGTACAGGGGGCGCAAATGAAAAACTGTTTTTT.

This chain joins TRBV9 and TRBJ2-7, with a tentative D call TRBD2 (6 bases). The CDR3 is 11 amino acids. The V end was cut by 4 bases, the J end by 7 bases, with 9 bases between. Germline lookup yields CDR1 SGDLS and CDR2 YYNGEE. The chain's CDR3 is CASSSGEEQYF. CDR3 in DNA: TGTGCCAGCAGCTCGGGGGAGGAGCAGTACTTC. The whole variable domain, remainder taken from reference TRBV9 and TRBJ2-7, is DSGVTQTPKHLITATGQRVTLRCSPRSGDLSVYWYQQSLDQGLQFLIQYYNGEERAKGNILERFSAQQFPDLHSELNLSSLELGDSALYFCASSSGEEQYFGPGTRLTVT.

This clonotype was counted many times. This chain joins TRBV2 and TRBJ2-7; D is unresolved. V dropped 3 bases and J dropped 1 base, with 7 bases sitting between them. This CDR3 has 13 amino acids. Germline V gives CDR1 SNHLY, CDR2 FYNNEI. The CDR3 DNA follows: TGTGCCAGCAGTGACATCCTATCCTACGAGCAGTACTTC. Its translation is CASSDILSYEQYF.

There are a few counts of this clonotype. The DNA of the CDR3 is TGTGCCAGCAGCATGGGACAGGTCAGGGGCTACACCTTC. Its protein product is CASSMGQVRGYTF. The rearrangement uses TRBV7-9 and TRBJ1-2, with 8 bases identical to TRBD1. The ends lost 5 bases at V and 8 bases at J; junction bases unmatched: 7. The CDR3 totals 13 residues. The V gene's germline CDR1 is SEHNR and CDR2 FQNEAQ (reference sequence).

The CDR3 DNA follows: TGCAGCGCATTAGCGGGACAAGAGACCCAGTACTTC. It codes for CSALAGQETQYF. The chain employs TRBV29-1 and TRBJ2-5; 8 bases fit TRBD2. This CDR3 is built from 12 residues. V shed 7 bases, J shed 2 bases, and the junction held 3 bases outside the gene matches. Germline V lookup: CDR1 SQVTM, CDR2 ANQGSEA.

The CDR3 reads CATSDLYPNTGELFF. As DNA, the CDR3 is TGTGCCACCAGTGATTTGTACCCGAACACCGGGGAGCTGTTTTTT. The chain uses TRBV24-1 and TRBJ2-2, with unresolved D. Germline CDR1 KGHDR, CDR2 SFDVKD. This CDR3 has 15 residues. Trimming left V 0 bases short and J 0 bases short, with 4 bases between.

At least ten counts were recorded for this clonotype. The chain combines TRBV7-9 with TRBJ1-2; 7 nucleotides match TRBD1. The CDR3 has 12 amino acids. Germline loops: CDR1 SEHNR, CDR2 FQNEAQ (reference sequence). The junction had 10 bases not matched to a gene; V was cut back by 10 bases and J by 8 bases. This CDR3 reads CATRRDSGGYTF. CDR3 nucleotides: TGTGCCACCCGTCGGGACAGTGGCGGCTACACCTTC.

This clonotype was detected many times. J is TRBJ1-1 and V is TRBV4-3; D perhaps matches TRBD1 (5 bases). Per germline, CDR1 LGHNA and CDR2 YSLEER. The CDR3 sequence is 14 residues long. Trimming took off 1 base at V and 4 bases at J, with 10 bases between the two ends. The CDR3 here is CASSQVARATEAFF. CDR3 DNA: TGCGCCAGCAGCCAAGTTGCCAGGGCCACTGAAGCTTTCTTT.

This clonotype was counted at least ten times. The chain uses TRBV28 and TRBJ2-2, with unresolved D. Germline V gene data show CDR1 as MDHEN and CDR2 as SYDVKM. This CDR3 comprises 11 residues. In nucleotides, the CDR3 is TGTCCCGCGAGGAACACCGGGGAGCTGTTTTTT. It yields the protein CPARNTGELFF.

This rearrangement joins TRBV7-9 to TRBJ1-1, with TRBD1 matching over 7 bases. The CDR3 runs to 16 residues. The V and J ends lost 5 bases and 5 bases, in that order; junction bases with no gene match: 14. In germline, CDR1 is SEHNR, CDR2 FQNEAQ (reference sequence). CDR3 loop: CASSPPKGTAFTEAFF. The CDR3 DNA follows: TGTGCCAGCAGCCCCCCTAAAGGGACAGCATTTACTGAAGCTTTCTTT. Filled out from reference TRBV7-9 and TRBJ1-1, the complete variable domain reads DTGVSQNPRHKITKRGQNVTFRCDPISEHNRLYWYRQTLGQGPEFLTYFQNEAQLEKSRLLSDRFSAERPKGSFSTLEIQRTEQGDSAMYLCASSPPKGTAFTEAFFGQGTRLTVV.

This clonotype has at least ten counts. This chain joins TRBV28 and TRBJ1-2, with no clear D. Trimming stripped 6 bases from V and 4 bases from J, with 15 bases between. There are 14 residues in the CDR3. Germline V gene sequence: CDR1 MDHEN, CDR2 SYDVKM. DNA for the CDR3: TGTGCCAGCAGCCCTGGGTCGCTCGCCTATGGCTACACCTTC. As protein: CASSPGSLAYGYTF.

This clonotype was counted many times. The chain combines TRBV4-3 with TRBJ2-7; TRBD2 agrees at 8 bases. Germline trimming cut 0 bases from V and 3 bases from J; bases unmatched to any gene: 7. The germline gives CDR1 LGHNA, CDR2 YSLEER. The CDR3 is 16 residues long. The CDR3 reads CASSQDLAGGFYEQYF. The CDR3, as DNA: TGCGCCAGCAGCCAAGATCTTGCGGGAGGTTTCTACGAGCAGTACTTC.

This clonotype was found a few times. V usage is TRBV7-6 and J usage is TRBJ2-7, with 11 bases that match TRBD2. V gave up 6 bases and J gave up 6 bases; unmatched junction bases: 16. The V gene's germline CDR1 is SGHVS and CDR2 FNYEAQ. The CDR3 is 17 amino acids. CDR3: CASSLLAGVARVGEQYF. The CDR3 nucleotides read TGTGCCAGCAGTTTACTAGCGGGAGTGGCCCGGGTGGGCGAGCAGTACTTC.

This clonotype was found many times. The J gene is TRBJ2-1, the V gene TRBV7-6; 10 nucleotides align to TRBD2. Losses at the gene ends were 3 bases for V and 9 bases for J; bases not matched to a gene: 14. The germline V gene has CDR1 SGHVS and CDR2 FNYEAQ. The CDR3 runs to 17 residues. Here the CDR3 DNA reads TGTGCCAGCAGCTTGCTAGCGGGAGAGCCTCCTTACGGTGAGCAGTTCTTC. As protein: CASSLLAGEPPYGEQFF. The full variable domain, with the rest looked up from reference TRBV7-6 and TRBJ2-1, is GAGVSQSPRYKVTKRGQDVALRCDPISGHVSLYWYRQALGQGPEFLTYFNYEAQQDKSGLPNDRFSAERPEGSISTLTIQRTEQRDSAMYRCASSLLAGEPPYGEQFFGPGTRLTVL.

The chain is built from TRBV5-5 and TRBJ2-7; D tentatively reads TRBD1 or TRBD2 (5 bases each). Trimming removed 4 bases at V and 6 bases at J, with 20 bases between. This CDR3 is 15 amino acids long. Germline CDR1 reads SGHKS; CDR2 reads YYEKEE (reference sequence). In DNA, the CDR3 is TGTGCCAGCAGCCTTTTCCGGGACCCTACTACCGAGCAGTACTTC. As protein: CASSLFRDPTTEQYF.

The chain recombines TRBV27 with TRBJ2-1; D call uncertain. This CDR3 spans 15 amino acids. Germline V gene lookup returns CDR1 MNHEY and CDR2 SMNVEV (reference sequence). V was clipped by 7 bases and J by 0 bases, with 13 bases between them. This chain's CDR3 is CASMDFASSYNEQFF. For the CDR3, the DNA is TGTGCCAGCATGGATTTTGCCTCCTCCTACAATGAGCAGTTCTTC.

This clonotype was seen many times. This chain joins TRBV7-2 and TRBJ2-7, with D perhaps given as TRBD1 or TRBD2 (5 bases each). CDR3 length: 15 residues. Trimming removed 11 bases from V and 2 bases from J, with 22 bases in between. In germline, CDR1 is SGHTA, CDR2 FQGNSA. This CDR3 is CASAFGASPTYEQYF. The CDR3 DNA reads as TGTGCCTCCGCATTCGGGGCTAGCCCCACCTACGAGCAGTACTTC.

This clonotype was counted many times. This chain joins TRBV6-1 and TRBJ1-5, with a possible D match to TRBD1 (6 bases). Germline CDR1 and CDR2: MNHNS and SASEGT. CDR3 length: 15 amino acids. The V gene lost 5 bases and the J gene lost 4 bases, with 15 bases spanning the gap. DNA of the CDR3: TGTGCCAGCAGTCCCGGTCAGGGGTATAATCAGCCCCAGCATTTT. Translating gives CASSPGQGYNQPQHF.

This clonotype appeared many times. The chain employs TRBV29-1 and TRBJ2-1, with 9 positions matching TRBD2. V lost 6 bases, J lost 6 bases, and 9 bases stayed unmatched. Germline V gene lookup returns CDR1 SQVTM and CDR2 ANQGSEA. This CDR3 has 14 residues. The CDR3 spells CSVDGLAPPNEQFF. The CDR3 DNA is TGCAGCGTCGATGGACTAGCGCCGCCCAATGAGCAGTTCTTC.

This clonotype was seen ten or more times. The chain couples TRBV7-7 to TRBJ2-5; tentatively, D is TRBD1 or TRBD2 (7 bases each). This CDR3 is 14 amino acids long. Looked up from germline, CDR1 is SSHAT and CDR2 is FNYEAQ (reference sequence). The CDR3, as DNA: TGTGCTACCACTCAGGGGGGGGCAGCGGAGACCCAGTACTTC. Its translation is CATTQGGAAETQYF.

This clonotype turned up a few times. DNA of the CDR3: TGTGCCAGCAGCTTAGGCCCGGGGGCCAACTATGGCTACACCTTC. It specifies CASSLGPGANYGYTF. V is TRBV11-2 and J is TRBJ1-2; D perhaps matches TRBD1 (6 bases). This CDR3 is 15 amino acids long. Trimming left V 1 base short and J 2 bases short, with 11 bases between. CDR1 is SGHAT, CDR2 FQNNGV, per germline.

The table lists this clonotype with many counts. V usage is TRBV7-3 and J usage is TRBJ2-1; 7 bases align to TRBD2. V shed 0 bases and J 3 bases; nucleotides not matched to a gene: 2. CDR1 and CDR2 (germline): SGHTA, FQGTGA. The CDR3 is 15 amino acids. CDR3 nucleotide sequence: TGTGCCAGCAGCTTAACGGGGGGGAACTACAATGAGCAGTTCTTC. Residues: CASSLTGGNYNEQFF.

This clonotype was detected a few times. The V call is TRBV11-2, the J call TRBJ1-1; 9 bases map to TRBD1. The trim removed 0 bases at V and 6 bases at J, leaving 8 bases unmatched. Germline lookup yields CDR1 SGHAT and CDR2 FQNNGV. The CDR3 sequence is 16 residues long. The CDR3 DNA follows: TGTGCCAGCAGCTTAGACTGGGGGACAGGGCGCCCTGAAGCTTTCTTT. It specifies CASSLDWGTGRPEAFF. Full variable domain (rest looked up from reference TRBV11-2 and TRBJ1-1): EAGVAQSPRYKIIEKRQSVAFWCNPISGHATLYWYQQILGQGPKLLIQFQNNGVVDDSQLPKDRFSAERLKGVDSTLKIQPAKLEDSAVYLCASSLDWGTGRPEAFFGQGTRLTVV.

The V call is TRBV13, the J call TRBJ2-7, with 14 bases matching TRBD2. J gave up 3 bases and V 5 bases, and 3 bases lay outside the gene matches. This CDR3 contains 15 residues. Germline V gene sequence: CDR1 PRHDT, CDR2 FYEKMQ (reference sequence). The CDR3 is CASSGGLAGVYEQYF. In nucleotides, the CDR3 is TGTGCCAGCAGCGGGGGACTAGCGGGAGTCTACGAGCAGTACTTC.

This clonotype was detected only a few times. The chain carries TRBV5-1 and TRBJ2-1; 10 bases align to TRBD1. V shed 1 base, J shed 3 bases, and the junction held 4 bases outside the gene matches. Germline V CDR1 and CDR2: SGHRS, YFSETQ. The CDR3 is 16 residues long. The CDR3 protein is CASSLTGTGVYNEQFF. CDR3 nucleotides: TGCGCCAGCAGCTTGACCGGGACAGGGGTCTACAATGAGCAGTTCTTC.

This clonotype was seen a handful of times. The chain carries TRBV5-8 and TRBJ1-4, with D perhaps TRBD1 (5 bases). The CDR3 totals 14 residues. Looked up from germline, CDR1 is SGHTS and CDR2 is YDEGEE. Deletions cut 2 bases from V and 7 bases from J, with 12 bases between. CDR3 residues: CASSFREGGEKLFF. CDR3 DNA: TGTGCCAGCAGCTTCAGGGAGGGCGGTGAAAAACTGTTTTTT.

This rearrangement joins TRBV15 to TRBJ2-1, with TRBD2 matching over 9 bases. V lost 5 bases to trimming and J lost 7 bases; unmatched junction nucleotides: 3. The CDR3 has 13 residues. Germline V CDR1 and CDR2: LNHNV, YYDKDF (reference sequence). As DNA, the CDR3 is TGTGCCACCAGCGCGGGGGGGGGGAATGAGCAGTTCTTC. It codes for CATSAGGGNEQFF.